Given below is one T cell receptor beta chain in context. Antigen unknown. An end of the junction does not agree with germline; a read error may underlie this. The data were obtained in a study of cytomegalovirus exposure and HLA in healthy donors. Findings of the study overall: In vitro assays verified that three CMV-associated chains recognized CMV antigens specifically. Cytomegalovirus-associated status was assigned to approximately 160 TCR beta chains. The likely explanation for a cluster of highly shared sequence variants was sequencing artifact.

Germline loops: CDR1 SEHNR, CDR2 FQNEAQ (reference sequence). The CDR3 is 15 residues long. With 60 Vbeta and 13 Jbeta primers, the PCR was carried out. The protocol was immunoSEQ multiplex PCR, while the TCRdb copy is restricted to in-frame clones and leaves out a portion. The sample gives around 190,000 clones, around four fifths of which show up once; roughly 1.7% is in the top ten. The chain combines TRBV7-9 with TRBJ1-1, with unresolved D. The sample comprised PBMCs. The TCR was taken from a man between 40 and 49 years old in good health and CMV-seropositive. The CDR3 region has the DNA TGTTCCAGCAGCTTAGGTTCCGGGGAGGTCACTGAAGCTTTCTTT. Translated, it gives CSSSLGSGEVTEAFF.